What follows describes a single T cell receptor beta chain. The antigen remains undetermined. The data stem from a study of graft-versus-host responses after intestinal transplantation. After removal of 5 bases from V and 8 bases from J, the junction contained 11 bases not matched to a gene. This CDR3 is 15 amino acids long. Germline CDR1 and CDR2: SEHNR and FQNEAQ (reference sequence). Findings and limits, study-wide: Early declines in HvG clones that occurred post-transplant were associated with peak circulating GvH clone levels. GvH clones detected in recipient marrow included some appearing first in ileum or blood.

Repertoires were generated with immunoSEQ multiplex PCR, while TCRdb's copy carries only in-frame clones and drops some. This table holds about 94,000 clones, 90% to 95% found once. The receptor was derived from a human donor who received an intestinal transplant. The chain joins TRBV7-9 to TRBJ2-4; TRBD2 agrees at 8 bases. The sample was unstimulated CD8+ T cells sorted from spleen or lymph node cells, taken before intestinal transplant. The DNA for the CDR3 is TGTGCCAGCAGCCATACCGGGACTAGGATTGACATTCAGTACTTC. It translates to CASSHTGTRIDIQYF. Based on the CDR3 plus reference TRBV7-9 and TRBJ2-4, the full variable domain is DTGVSQNPRHKITKRGQNVTFRCDPISEHNRLYWYRQTLGQGPEFLTYFQNEAQLEKSRLLSDRFSAERPKGSFSTLEIQRTEQGDSAMYLCASSHTGTRIDIQYFGAGTRLSVL.